A selection of T cell receptor beta chains follows, all from one sample in a study of T cell clusters in autoimmune cytopenias. One entry per CDR3 protein, without DNA, is what TCRdb gives after re-calling the multiplex PCR reads. The sample table includes approximately 6,100 distinct CDR3 sequences. The sequencing input was peripheral blood. The receptors were gathered from a human donor with an autoimmune cytopenia or autoimmune hepatitis (not recorded which). Both conserved end residues are part of each CDR3. Clone size is stated in some rows and not others, as once, few, many or a class when expanded.

>TRBJ1-3|medium-sized|TRBV6-5
CASSYSGPGTGNTIYF
>TRBJ2-7|.|TRBV18
CASSPTGGVHEQYF
>TRBJ2-3|medium-sized|TRBV18
CASSPRQDGTDTQYF
>TRBJ1-2|.|TRBV27
CASSKTGTGFNYGYTF
>TRBJ2-2|.|TRBV27
CASSLSSGTGKAGELFF
>TRBJ2-7|medium-sized|TRBV6-5
CASSYGGTSGSYEQYF
>TRBJ2-3|.|TRBV27
CASSEASGGATDTQYF
>TRBJ2-7|medium-sized|TRBV5-5
CASSFRGDSYEQYF
>TRBJ1-2|.|TRBV11-3
CASSLPQQGAPGYTF
>TRBJ2-7|medium-sized|TRBV20-1
CSANDRTTYEQYF
>TRBJ2-4|.|TRBV18
CASSPLGLAGPRAKNIQYF
>TRBJ2-3|.|TRBV5-4
CASSIPFSGGGTDTQYF
>TRBJ1-4|medium-sized|TRBV12-3/TRBV12-4
CASGRGTNEKLFF
>TRBJ2-2|medium-sized|TRBV6-1
CAISERFALGGELFF
>TRBJ2-2|medium-sized|TRBV6-4
CASRPGQGSTGELFF
>TRBJ2-1|.|TRBV5-1
CASSVASGTSVNEQFF
>TRBJ2-7|.|TRBV18
CASSLASGGTLTRYEQYF
>TRBJ1-1|.|TRBV4-2
CASRGGSTEAFF
>TRBJ2-2|.|TRBV15
CATSRGGETGELFF
>TRBJ2-4|.|TRBV6-1
CASSYSGGTGTQGKPRNIQYF
>TRBJ2-2|medium-sized|TRBV29-1
CSVPGSGNAGELFF
>TRBJ1-1|.|TRBV4-1
CASSPMGQGGSEAFF
>TRBJ1-3|.|TRBV6-5
CASSYSNLPGNTIYF
>TRBJ2-1|.|TRBV20-1
CSASWEDEQFF
>TRBJ1-6|.|TRBV6-5
CASSLTGQGASPLHF
>TRBJ1-2|.|TRBV6-2/TRBV6-3
CASSYQVVGVLRGYTF
>TRBJ1-2|.|TRBV7-9
CASSPAVEYRGYTF
>TRBJ1-6|medium-sized|TRBV29-1
CSVGGDNSPLHF
>TRBJ2-1|medium-sized|TRBV11-1
CASSPSRPLRSNEQFF
>TRBJ2-5|medium-sized|TRBV18
CASSPPQETQYF
>TRBJ2-5|.|TRBV12-3/TRBV12-4
CASSLEAGGQETQYF
>TRBJ2-3|medium-sized|TRBV5-6
CASSRRLGGTDTQYF
>TRBJ1-6|medium-sized|TRBV11-3
CASSLNWGSPLHF
>TRBJ2-5|.|TRBV15
CATSRGGTGETQYF
>TRBJ2-3|medium-sized|TRBV6-4
CASSEGLASTDTQYF
>TRBJ1-4|.|TRBV6-5
CASSYSPGTNEKLFF
>TRBJ2-3|medium-sized|TRBV30
CAWRPLSTDTQYF
>TRBJ1-4|.|TRBV20-1
CSARVPGQFNEKLFF